The 16 T cell receptor beta chains listed next were all sequenced from one sample in a study of T cell responses to AZD1222 COVID-19 vaccine. Profiling relied on immunoSEQ multiplex PCR, and the TCRdb table lists in-frame clones only, not all of them. Found here are roughly 80,000 clones, about 84% of them singletons; the top ten hold 2.5% to 3%. The source material was peripheral blood, sampled on day 0 of AZD1222 vaccination. These receptors all stem from an adult in good health.

V and J are TRBV14 and TRBJ2-7, with 7 bases lining up with TRBD1. Germline assignment: CDR1 SGHDN and CDR2 FVKESK. The CDR3 covers 14 residues. The V gene end was trimmed by 4 bases and the J gene end by 4 bases; junction bases not matched to a gene: 7. The CDR3 region has the DNA TGTGCCAGCAGCCGACAGGGACCATTTTACGAGCAGTACTTC. Protein sequence: CASSRQGPFYEQYF.

The chain links TRBV19 to TRBJ1-1; possibly TRBD1 for D (6 bases). The V end lost 7 bases, the J end lost 0 bases, and 12 bases lay between the germline ends. The CDR3 has 14 residues. Per the germline V gene, CDR1 is LNHDA and CDR2 is SQIVND (reference sequence). CDR3 residues: CASMGGALNTEAFF. As DNA, the CDR3 is TGTGCCAGTATGGGGGGGGCTTTGAACACTGAAGCTTTCTTT.

The CDR3 nucleotides read TGTGCCAGCAGCTTAAGGGCTAGCTCCTACGAGCAGTACTTC. The encoded protein is CASSLRASSYEQYF. This sequence joins TRBV11-2 and TRBJ2-7; D remains ambiguous. Germline values: CDR1 SGHAT, CDR2 FQNNGV. V shed 2 bases and J shed 0 bases, with 8 bases lying between them. The CDR3 consists of 14 residues.

The genes are TRBV19 and TRBJ2-7, with a tentative D call TRBD2 (6 bases). Per the germline V gene, CDR1 is LNHDA and CDR2 is SQIVND (reference sequence). V was pared by 6 bases and J by 2 bases, with 17 bases between. The CDR3 contains 15 residues. For the CDR3, the DNA is TGTGCCAGTAGAAGGTCAGGCGGGATGCCCTACGAGCAGTACTTC. Encoded protein: CASRRSGGMPYEQYF.

V is TRBV6-2 or TRBV6-3 and J is TRBJ2-7; TRBD1 aligns across 7 bases. This CDR3 contains 14 residues. The germline gives CDR1 MNHEY, CDR2 SVGEGT. V gave up 4 bases and J gave up 2 bases; unmatched junction bases: 5. In DNA, the CDR3 is TGTGCCAGCAGTTCCCGACAGGGCACCTACGAGCAGTACTTC. This codes for CASSSRQGTYEQYF.

The CDR3, as DNA: TGTGCCAGCAGCCCGAGTAGTCCCGGGCGAGGGTCCTACGAGCAGTACTTC. Protein: CASSPSSPGRGSYEQYF. The genes are TRBV5-6 and TRBJ2-7; D may be TRBD2 (5 bases). This CDR3 region has 17 residues. Per the germline V gene, CDR1 is SGHDT and CDR2 is YYEEEE. V dropped 4 bases and J dropped 1 base, with 21 bases sitting between them.

The chain recombines TRBV18 with TRBJ1-4; D is uncertain. V lost 2 bases, J lost 2 bases, and 9 bases lay in between. Germline loops: CDR1 KGHSH, CDR2 LQKENI. CDR3 size: 15 residues. The CDR3 here is CASSPTVHTNEKLFF. CDR3 DNA sequence: TGTGCCAGCTCACCAACGGTTCATACTAATGAAAAACTGTTTTTT.

V and J are TRBV5-4 and TRBJ1-1; maybe TRBD1 (6 bases). Trimming took 4 bases from V and 7 from J, leaving 17 bases between them. CDR3 length equals 14 residues. Germline V gives CDR1 SGHNT, CDR2 YYREEE (reference sequence). The CDR3 DNA follows: TGTGCCAGCAGCGCGGACAGCCATGCACTTGAAGCTTTCTTT. Protein sequence: CASSADSHALEAFF.

This clone was seen only a few times. The genes are TRBV7-8 and TRBJ1-2; D perhaps matches TRBD1 (6 bases). Germline values: CDR1 SGHVS, CDR2 FQNEAQ. Trimming shortened V by 5 bases and J by 6 bases, and 19 bases separated the two germline ends. The CDR3 is 15 amino acids. CDR3 in DNA: TGTGCCAGCAGCCCGCCCCCGGGGGCGCAAAATGGCTACACCTTC. Amino acid sequence: CASSPPPGAQNGYTF. Supplemented by reference TRBV7-8 and TRBJ1-2, the full variable domain reads GAGVSQSPRYKVAKRGQDVALRCDPISGHVSLFWYQQALGQGPEFLTYFQNEAQLDKSGLPSDRFFAERPEGSVSTLKIQRTQQEDSAVYLCASSPPPGAQNGYTFGSGTRLTVV.

The gene calls are TRBV7-2 and TRBJ1-2; no clear D gene. V was clipped by 5 bases and J by 4 bases, with 14 bases between them. The CDR3 sequence is 14 residues long. Per the germline V gene, CDR1 is SGHTA and CDR2 is FQGNSA. This chain's CDR3 is CASSKLRGGYGYTF. In DNA, the CDR3 is TGTGCCAGCAGCAAGCTCCGGGGTGGCTATGGCTACACCTTC. Together with reference TRBV7-2 and TRBJ1-2, the CDR3 gives the full variable domain: GAGVSQSPSNKVTEKGKDVELRCDPISGHTALYWYRQSLGQGLEFLIYFQGNSAPDKSGLPSDRFSAERTGGSVSTLTIQRTQQEDSAVYLCASSKLRGGYGYTFGSGTRLTVV.

The V and J genes are TRBV15 and TRBJ2-7; 9 bases match TRBD1. The germline CDR1 and CDR2 sequences are LNHNV and YYDKDF (reference sequence). This CDR3 is 12 amino acids long. Unmatched junction bases numbered 3, after V lost 6 bases and J lost 6 bases. The CDR3 reads CATSQDRGEQYF. In DNA form, the CDR3 reads TGTGCCACCAGTCAGGACAGGGGCGAGCAGTACTTC.

V usage is TRBV6-2 or TRBV6-3 and J usage is TRBJ2-7; 8 positions agree with TRBD2. CDR1 is MNHEY, CDR2 SVGEGT, per germline. The CDR3 consists of 16 residues. With V trimmed by 2 bases and J by 0 bases, 6 bases remained unmatched. CDR3 coding DNA: TGTGCCAGCAGTTACCGACTAGCGCCAAGCTCCTACGAGCAGTACTTC. Protein: CASSYRLAPSSYEQYF.

The chain links TRBV19 to TRBJ1-2; 9 bases are shared with TRBD1. V lost 7 bases to trimming and J lost 7 bases; unmatched junction nucleotides: 16. Germline loops: CDR1 LNHDA, CDR2 SQIVND (reference sequence). This CDR3 contains 16 residues. The CDR3, as DNA: TGTGCCAGTAATACGAGACAGGGGGTGTCAGCTCGTGGCTACACCTTC. Amino acids: CASNTRQGVSARGYTF. The full variable domain, rest sourced from reference TRBV19 and TRBJ1-2, is DGGITQSPKYLFRKEGQNVTLSCEQNLNHDAMYWYRQDPGQGLRLIYYSQIVNDFQKGDIAEGYSVSREKKESFPLTVTSAQKNPTAFYLCASNTRQGVSARGYTFGSGTRLTVV.

CDR3 in DNA: TGTGCCAGCAGCCTCCGGCTAGCGGGAGTTTCTGGGGAGCTGTTTTTT. It encodes CASSLRLAGVSGELFF. The chain combines TRBV14 with TRBJ2-2; 10 nucleotides align to TRBD2. With V trimmed by 4 bases and J by 8 bases, 10 bases remained unmatched. The CDR3 runs to 16 residues. The germline gives CDR1 SGHDN, CDR2 FVKESK.

This clone was detected only once. V usage is TRBV5-4 and J usage is TRBJ2-5, with 7 bases identical to TRBD1. Germline V gene lookup returns CDR1 SGHNT and CDR2 YYREEE (reference sequence). The CDR3 runs 13 residues. With 4 bases clipped from V and 6 bases from J, the junction kept 6 bases outside the gene matches. The CDR3 protein is CASSPTGMQTQYF. The CDR3 DNA reads TGTGCCAGCAGCCCGACAGGGATGCAGACCCAGTACTTC.

V usage is TRBV6-1 and J usage is TRBJ1-2, with TRBD1 matching over 7 bases. The CDR3 spans 13 residues. Germline V gene sequence: CDR1 MNHNS, CDR2 SASEGT. V gave up 3 bases and J gave up 3 bases; unmatched junction bases: 1. The CDR3 nucleotides read TGTGCCAGCAGTGATGGGACAGACTATGGCTACACCTTC. Translated: CASSDGTDYGYTF.